The 15 T cell receptor beta chains given below trace back to one sample, sequenced in a study of blood T cell repertoires in COVID-19. Method: immunoSEQ multiplex PCR; TCRdb's copy keeps in-frame clones and lacks some. The profile shows some 120,000 clones, roughly 85% of them singletons. Sequenced input: peripheral blood. The source is a human donor in a cohort sampled during active COVID-19.

V gene TRBV7-9 combines with J gene TRBJ2-2, with a possible D match to TRBD2 (5 bases). V lost 11 bases, J lost 7 bases, and 14 bases lay in between. From germline, CDR1 is SEHNR and CDR2 FQNEAQ (reference sequence). There are 12 residues in the CDR3. CDR3 in amino acids: CAPRLEVGELFF. In nucleotides, the CDR3 is TGTGCCCCAAGGTTGGAGGTCGGGGAGCTGTTTTTT.

J is TRBJ1-5 and V is TRBV27, with a possible D match to TRBD1 (6 bases). V gave up 2 bases and J gave up 6 bases, with 11 bases separating them. Germline CDR1 reads MNHEY; CDR2 reads SMNVEV (reference sequence). This CDR3 spans 14 amino acids. The DNA of the CDR3 is TGTGCCAGCAGTTTACGGGGGGCCAGTCAGCCCCAGCATTTT. Encoded protein: CASSLRGASQPQHF.

The chain employs TRBV2 and TRBJ2-1; D gene unclear. Trimming removed 7 bases at V and 0 bases at J, with 10 bases between. Germline V gene sequence: CDR1 SNHLY, CDR2 FYNNEI. This CDR3 has 14 amino acids. The CDR3 loop is CASKSMSSYNEQFF. CDR3 coding DNA: TGTGCCAGCAAAAGTATGAGCTCCTACAATGAGCAGTTCTTC.

The V call is TRBV5-4, the J call TRBJ1-6; 8 positions agree with TRBD1. J was trimmed by 10 bases and V by 0 bases; bases with no gene match: 6. From germline, CDR1 is SGHNT and CDR2 YYREEE (reference sequence). This CDR3 has 15 residues. As DNA, the CDR3 is TGTGCCAGCAGCTTGGGACAGGGGTTATTCTCACCCCTCCACTTT. This sequence encodes CASSLGQGLFSPLHF.

This clone was seen a handful of times. The chain carries TRBV5-1 and TRBJ2-3; 8 bases agree with TRBD1. Germline V gene lookup returns CDR1 SGHRS and CDR2 YFSETQ. The CDR3 length is 15 residues. The junction had 9 bases not matched to a gene; V was cut back by 4 bases and J by 5 bases. The CDR3 DNA follows: TGCGCCAGCAGCATAACCGGGACAGGCCGAGATACGCAGTATTTT. It codes for CASSITGTGRDTQYF.

The CDR3 bases are TGTGCCAGCAGCGTAGACGCTAGCGGGGGCGTTAAAGAGACCCAGTACTTC. This gives the protein CASSVDASGGVKETQYF. The chain employs TRBV9 and TRBJ2-5; 10 nucleotides align to TRBD2. Germline values: CDR1 SGDLS, CDR2 YYNGEE. The CDR3 runs 17 residues. V was pared by 0 bases and J by 3 bases, with 8 bases of the junction left unmatched.

J is TRBJ1-2 and V is TRBV5-1; D call uncertain. This CDR3 has 14 residues. Trimming pared 5 bases from V and 2 bases from J, leaving 13 bases between. Germline values: CDR1 SGHRS, CDR2 YFSETQ. The CDR3 bases are TGCGCCAGCAGGAACGGGAATGCCAACTATGGCTACACCTTC. It is translated as CASRNGNANYGYTF.

The genes are TRBV2 and TRBJ2-5; 10 bases are shared with TRBD2. This CDR3 region has 15 residues. The germline V gene has CDR1 SNHLY and CDR2 FYNNEI. With V trimmed by 6 bases and J by 5 bases, 9 bases remained unmatched. The CDR3 here is CASRTSGTPGETQYF. CDR3 sequence (DNA): TGTGCCAGCAGAACTAGCGGGACCCCGGGGGAGACCCAGTACTTC.

The CDR3 here is CASSRSADTQYF. CDR3 bases: TGTGCCAGCAGCAGGTCAGCAGATACGCAGTATTTT. The chain uses TRBV27 and TRBJ2-3; no clear D gene. Germline loops: CDR1 MNHEY, CDR2 SMNVEV (reference sequence). The CDR3 length is 12 residues. The V gene lost 6 bases and the J gene lost 4 bases, with 8 bases spanning the gap.

This clone was seen only a few times. The chain recombines TRBV3-1 (or the pseudogene TRBV3-2) with TRBJ2-7; perhaps TRBD2 as D (5 bases). Trimming took 0 bases from V and 2 from J, leaving 11 bases between them. CDR1 and CDR2 from the germline V gene are LGHDT and YNNKEL (reference sequence). This CDR3 comprises 15 residues. The CDR3 bases are TGTGCCAGCAGCCAAGACGTGTCTAGCACCTACGAGCAGTACGTC. Translation gives CASSQDVSSTYEQYV.

The CDR3 nucleotides read TGTGCTAGCGGTCGGGTAGACTCTGGAAACACCATATATTTT. Its translation is CASGRVDSGNTIYF. The chain carries TRBV3-1 (or the pseudogene TRBV3-2) and TRBJ1-3; D is uncertain. CDR3 length: 14 amino acids. The V gene's germline CDR1 is LGHDT and CDR2 YNNKEL (reference sequence).

The chain recombines TRBV30 with TRBJ1-2; D gene uncertain. The V and J ends lost 3 bases and 8 bases respectively, with 22 bases between them. This CDR3 is 15 amino acids long. CDR1 is GTSNPN, CDR2 SVGIG, per germline (reference sequence). The CDR3 here is CAWRVGEGDGEGYTF. The CDR3 DNA is TGTGCCTGGAGAGTCGGGGAGGGCGATGGGGAAGGCTACACCTTC.

This clone was recorded a few times. V and J are TRBV13 and TRBJ2-7; D is unclear. Germline lookup yields CDR1 PRHDT and CDR2 FYEKMQ (reference sequence). Trimming removed 1 base at V and 0 bases at J, with 4 bases between. The CDR3 extends over 13 amino acids. The CDR3 DNA reads TGTGCCAGCAGCTTAGTATCCTCCTACGAGCAGTACTTC. It codes for CASSLVSSYEQYF. Full variable domain (missing parts from reference TRBV13 and TRBJ2-7): AAGVIQSPRHLIKEKRETATLKCYPIPRHDTVYWYQQGPGQDPQFLISFYEKMQSDKGSIPDRFSAQQFSDYHSELNMSSLELGDSALYFCASSLVSSYEQYFGPGTRLTVT.

The chain is built from TRBV18 and TRBJ2-1; 9 bases map to TRBD1. CDR3 length equals 14 residues. Germline CDR1 is KGHSH and CDR2 is LQKENI. J gave up 4 bases and V 6 bases, and 4 bases lay outside the gene matches. CDR3: CASSRDRVYNEQFF. The CDR3 DNA reads TGTGCCAGCTCCCGGGACAGGGTATACAATGAGCAGTTCTTC.

The chain couples TRBV5-1 to TRBJ2-3; 8 positions match TRBD2. The CDR3 consists of 15 residues. Germline trimming cut 0 bases from V and 3 bases from J; bases unmatched to any gene: 3. CDR1 and CDR2 (germline): SGHRS, YFSETQ. The CDR3 bases are TGCGCCAGCAGCTTGGCGGGACTAGTTACAGATACGCAGTATTTT. It translates to CASSLAGLVTDTQYF.